What follows are 32 T cell receptor beta chains derived from one specimen sequenced in a study of shared clonotypes between healthy human individuals. The data were produced by immunoSEQ multiplex PCR, yet TCRdb's version contains in-frame clones alone and is incomplete. The table lists some 2.1 million clones, about 94% of them singletons. Naive CD8 cells, CD45RO-negative and positively selected for CCR7, excluded terminally differentiated effector memory CD45RA+ cells. The sequencing sample was made of naive CD8+ T cells sorted from blood. These receptors were taken from a man aged 18 to 30 in good health.

The chain joins TRBV7-2 to TRBJ1-2; TRBD1 might be the D (5 bases). The V end was cut by 5 bases, the J end by 8 bases, with 21 bases between. The CDR3 is made up of 15 amino acids. Germline V gene lookup returns CDR1 SGHTA and CDR2 FQGNSA. CDR3 sequence: CASSPREGLLGGYTF. The CDR3 DNA reads as TGTGCCAGCAGCCCCAGGGAGGGTCTTTTGGGCGGCTACACCTTC.

This clone was seen just once. The CDR3 DNA reads as TGCGCCAGCAGCCAATGGGCAGGGGGCACCGGGGAGCTGTTTTTT. Its protein is CASSQWAGGTGELFF. The V gene is TRBV4-1, the J gene TRBJ2-2; the match to TRBD1 covers 7 bases. V was clipped by 2 bases and J by 4 bases; unmatched bases: 4. Per germline, CDR1 MGHRA and CDR2 YSYEKL. The length of the CDR3 is 15 residues.

The chain combines TRBV7-8 with TRBJ2-1; 8 nucleotides align to TRBD2. The V gene's germline CDR1 is SGHVS and CDR2 FQNEAQ. There are 17 residues in the CDR3. The V segment lost 0 bases and the J segment 3 bases; nucleotides outside the gene matches: 7. The DNA for the CDR3 is TGTGCCAGCAGCTTAGCCGGGAGGGTTAGCGGCTACAATGAGCAGTTCTTC. It is translated as CASSLAGRVSGYNEQFF.

This rearrangement joins TRBV27 to TRBJ1-2; TRBD1 might be the D (5 bases). CDR1 is MNHEY, CDR2 SMNVEV, per germline (reference sequence). Trimming left V 0 bases short and J 7 bases short, with 12 bases between. CDR3 length: 14 amino acids. The CDR3 region is CASSLSWGGGGYTF. The DNA of the CDR3 is TGTGCCAGCAGTTTATCTTGGGGCGGGGGTGGCTACACCTTC.

In its sample, this clone was seen once. The chain carries TRBV6-4 and TRBJ2-3; D is tentatively TRBD1 or TRBD2 (5 bases each). This CDR3 contains 15 residues. Looked up from germline, CDR1 is MRHNA and CDR2 is SNTAGT. V was pared by 6 bases and J by 1 base, with 14 bases between. CDR3 bases: TGTGCCAGCAGAGAGGGGTTGTCGGGCACAGATACGCAGTATTTT. It translates to CASREGLSGTDTQYF.

This chain connects TRBV6-6 to TRBJ1-1, with D possibly matching TRBD1 (5 bases). The CDR3 length is 14 residues. V gave up 6 bases and J gave up 3 bases, with 14 bases separating them. Germline loops: CDR1 MNHNY, CDR2 SVGAGI (reference sequence). Here the CDR3 DNA reads TGTGCCAGCAGCCCGGGGGGAGAGGACACTGAAGCTTTCTTT. Protein sequence: CASSPGGEDTEAFF.

The rearrangement uses TRBV27 and TRBJ1-5, with no clear D. This CDR3 has 13 amino acids. V was cut by 5 bases and J by 4 bases, with 9 bases left in between. CDR1 is MNHEY, CDR2 SMNVEV, per germline (reference sequence). As DNA, the CDR3 is TGTGCCAGCAGTGCCTTCGGTAATCAGCCCCAGCATTTT. Its translation is CASSAFGNQPQHF.

The genes are TRBV13 and TRBJ2-2, with D uncertain. There are 13 residues in the CDR3. V lost 6 bases and J 11 bases, leaving 16 bases between the germline ends. In germline, CDR1 is PRHDT, CDR2 FYEKMQ (reference sequence). The CDR3 spells CASSPDSYAELFF. The CDR3 DNA reads as TGTGCCAGCAGTCCCGATTCGTACGCCGAGCTGTTTTTT.

Worth noting for this clone: Different DNA sequences within this sample yield the same CDR3. The chain links TRBV18 to TRBJ2-5; D remains ambiguous. Germline V gene data show CDR1 as KGHSH and CDR2 as LQKENI. This CDR3 has 13 residues. V lost 0 bases and J 4 bases, leaving 6 bases between the germline ends. CDR3 nucleotide sequence: TGTGCCAGCTCACCACCAAGTGGAGAGACCCAGTACTTC. Protein sequence: CASSPPSGETQYF. Full variable domain (remainder filled in from reference TRBV18 and TRBJ2-5): NAGVMQNPRHLVRRRGQEARLRCSPMKGHSHVYWYRQLPEEGLKFMVYLQKENIIDESGMPKERFSAEFPKEGPSILRIQQVVRGDSAAYFCASSPPSGETQYFGPGTRLLVL.

This clone has only one observation. This chain connects TRBV5-1 to TRBJ1-1; D is ambiguous. This CDR3 is 14 amino acids long. V shed 0 bases and J shed 2 bases, with 8 bases lying between them. The germline CDR1 and CDR2 sequences are SGHRS and YFSETQ. CDR3 DNA sequence: TGCGCCAGCAGCTTGGACAGCTTTAACACTGAAGCTTTCTTT. It encodes CASSLDSFNTEAFF.

The chain has TRBV4-1 and TRBJ2-1; 7 bases fit TRBD2. CDR3 length: 13 residues. CDR1 MGHRA and CDR2 YSYEKL come from the germline V gene. The junction had 7 bases not matched to a gene; V was cut back by 0 bases and J by 14 bases. Here the CDR3 reads CASSQDSGGREFF. CDR3 bases: TGCGCCAGCAGCCAAGATTCGGGGGGTAGGGAGTTCTTC.

With regard to this clone: At one end the junction does not follow the germline gene, possibly because of a read error. CDR3 nucleotides: TGTGCCATCAATGAGGGACAGAGATACGAGCAGTACTTC. Translation: CAINEGQRYEQYF. The chain links TRBV10-3 to TRBJ2-7; 7 positions agree with TRBD1. This CDR3 has 13 amino acids. Germline V CDR1 and CDR2: ENHRY, SYGVKD.

Only one count was recorded for this clone. V is TRBV29-1 and J is TRBJ2-1; tentative D call: TRBD2 (6 bases). This CDR3 is 15 amino acids long. CDR1 and CDR2 (germline): SQVTM, ANQGSEA. CDR3 sequence reads: CAVQGLAEIYNEQFF. The CDR3 bases are TGCGCCGTCCAGGGATTAGCGGAGATTTACAATGAGCAGTTCTTC.

This chain's CDR3 is CASSQSDSQNQPQHF. The CDR3 DNA is TGCGCCAGCAGCCAATCGGACAGCCAAAATCAGCCCCAGCATTTT. The V call is TRBV4-3, the J call TRBJ1-5; the D gene is possibly TRBD1 (6 bases). Germline V gene sequence: CDR1 LGHNA, CDR2 YSLEER. This CDR3 has 15 residues. V dropped 2 bases and J dropped 4 bases, with 12 bases sitting between them.

V gene TRBV7-6 combines with J gene TRBJ2-7; D possibly matches TRBD1 or TRBD2 (5 bases each). V dropped 4 bases and J dropped 3 bases, with 13 bases sitting between them. CDR1 and CDR2 (germline): SGHVS, FNYEAQ. This CDR3 region has 14 residues. The CDR3 protein is CASSSGPDGYEQYF. In nucleotides, the CDR3 is TGTGCCAGCAGCTCGGGACCGGATGGCTACGAGCAGTACTTC.

This sequence joins TRBV4-1 and TRBJ1-2, with a tentative D call TRBD1 (5 bases). Germline-derived CDR1 and CDR2 are MGHRA and YSYEKL. V was shortened by 4 bases and J by 6 bases, with 18 bases between the two germline ends. This CDR3 is 15 amino acids long. In DNA, the CDR3 is TGCGCCAGCAGCCTCAGGGACGTATCCCTTGATGGCTACACCTTC. Translating it yields CASSLRDVSLDGYTF.

The chain couples TRBV6-5 to TRBJ2-7, with a possible D match to TRBD2 (5 bases). The CDR3 totals 11 residues. Trimming left V 2 bases short and J 7 bases short, with 6 bases between. Germline CDR1 is MNHEY and CDR2 is SVGAGI. The CDR3: CASSYREEQYF. The CDR3 DNA follows: TGTGCCAGCAGTTACCGGGAAGAGCAGTACTTC.

The chain combines TRBV27 with TRBJ1-1; no firm D call. V was shortened by 6 bases and J by 4 bases, with 6 bases between the two germline ends. The CDR3 totals 11 residues. Germline V lookup: CDR1 MNHEY, CDR2 SMNVEV (reference sequence). The CDR3 reads CASRLGTEAFF. The DNA for the CDR3 is TGTGCCAGCAGGTTAGGCACTGAAGCTTTCTTT.

The V call is TRBV6-1, the J call TRBJ1-5; TRBD1 matches at 7 bases. The V segment lost 3 bases and the J segment 0 bases; nucleotides outside the gene matches: 5. CDR3 size: 16 residues. Germline lookup yields CDR1 MNHNS and CDR2 SASEGT. The CDR3 coding sequence is TGTGCCAGCAGTGAGCTGACAGGGCATAGCAATCAGCCCCAGCATTTT. Translation gives CASSELTGHSNQPQHF.

The chain carries TRBV6-6 and TRBJ2-7; TRBD1 matches 7 bases. V lost 8 bases to trimming and J lost 7 bases; unmatched junction nucleotides: 14. CDR1 is MNHNY, CDR2 SVGAGI, per germline (reference sequence). The CDR3 has 14 amino acids. The CDR3 coding sequence is TGTGCCAGCGGACGGGACAGTGACCTTCTGGAGCAGTACTTC. Translating it yields CASGRDSDLLEQYF.

The count of this clone is one. The chain uses TRBV30 and TRBJ2-5; D might be TRBD1 (7 bases). Trimming took 3 bases from V and 7 from J, leaving 12 bases between them. Germline CDR1 reads GTSNPN; CDR2 reads SVGIG (reference sequence). The CDR3 is 12 amino acids. The CDR3 bases are TGTGCCTGGAGCCCCCAGGGGGGGACCCAGTACTTC. It translates to CAWSPQGGTQYF.

This chain links TRBV13 with TRBJ2-7; 7 bases fit TRBD1. The trim removed 3 bases at V and 3 bases at J, leaving 5 bases unmatched. Germline CDR1 reads PRHDT; CDR2 reads FYEKMQ (reference sequence). The CDR3 sequence is 14 residues long. The CDR3 nucleotides are TGTGCCAGCAGCTTGGGACAGACTAACTACGAGCAGTACTTC. Residues: CASSLGQTNYEQYF. Drawing the rest from reference TRBV13 and TRBJ2-7, the complete variable domain is AAGVIQSPRHLIKEKRETATLKCYPIPRHDTVYWYQQGPGQDPQFLISFYEKMQSDKGSIPDRFSAQQFSDYHSELNMSSLELGDSALYFCASSLGQTNYEQYFGPGTRLTVT.

The V and J genes are TRBV27 and TRBJ2-6; the D is unclear. The CDR3 sequence is 18 residues long. Trimming left V 5 bases short and J 5 bases short, with 22 bases between. Germline CDR1 and CDR2: MNHEY and SMNVEV (reference sequence). CDR3 sequence reads: CASSHAHWLQSRANVLTF. DNA for the CDR3: TGTGCCAGCAGTCACGCACACTGGCTACAAAGTCGGGCCAACGTCCTGACTTTC.

The chain is built from TRBV4-1 and TRBJ1-1; TRBD1 matches 7 bases. The CDR3 sequence is 15 residues long. Germline V gene lookup returns CDR1 MGHRA and CDR2 YSYEKL. The junction had 11 bases not matched to a gene; V was cut back by 3 bases and J by 7 bases. The CDR3 here is CASSHRQGESREAFF. The CDR3 DNA reads TGCGCCAGCAGCCACCGTCAGGGGGAAAGTCGTGAAGCTTTCTTT.

The count of this clone is one. The rearrangement uses TRBV27 and TRBJ1-1, with 9 bases that match TRBD1. The CDR3 has 16 amino acids. The V and J ends lost 0 bases and 7 bases, in that order; junction bases with no gene match: 9. Germline V gives CDR1 MNHEY, CDR2 SMNVEV (reference sequence). This chain's CDR3 is CASSLSMGTGIGEAFF. The CDR3 coding sequence is TGTGCCAGCAGTTTATCGATGGGGACAGGGATAGGTGAAGCTTTCTTT.

The rearrangement links TRBV11-3 to TRBJ2-5; the D gene is possibly TRBD2 (6 bases). The V end lost 11 bases, the J end lost 5 bases, and 12 bases lay between the germline ends. CDR1 and CDR2 from the germline V gene are SGHNT and YENEEA. This CDR3 is built from 11 residues. The CDR3 reads CAAGGSETQYF. In DNA form, the CDR3 reads TGTGCCGCCGGAGGGTCGGAGACCCAGTACTTC. The full variable domain, rest sourced from reference TRBV11-3 and TRBJ2-5, is EAGVVQSPRYKIIEKKQPVAFWCNPISGHNTLYWYLQNLGQGPELLIRYENEEAVDDSQLPKDRFSAERLKGVDSTLKIQPAELGDSAVYLCAAGGSETQYFGPGTRLLVL.

This chain joins TRBV29-1 and TRBJ2-1; D perhaps matches TRBD2 (6 bases). V gave up 2 bases and J gave up 3 bases, with 14 bases separating them. The CDR3 is made up of 15 amino acids. Per the germline V gene, CDR1 is SQVTM and CDR2 is ANQGSEA. The CDR3 DNA reads as TGCAGCGTTGAATTTCGGCTAGCGCACTACAATGAGCAGTTCTTC. Its translation is CSVEFRLAHYNEQFF.

The rearrangement links TRBV5-4 to TRBJ2-1; D tentatively fits TRBD1 or TRBD2 (5 bases each). V gave up 3 bases and J gave up 9 bases, with 13 bases separating them. Germline V gives CDR1 SGHNT, CDR2 YYREEE (reference sequence). This CDR3 has 13 residues. CDR3 nucleotides: TGTGCCAGCAGCTGGGGGTCTATAGGTGAGCAGTTCTTC. This codes for CASSWGSIGEQFF.

The genes are TRBV2 and TRBJ2-5; TRBD1 matches at 9 bases. The length of the CDR3 is 15 residues. V shed 3 bases and J 5 bases; nucleotides not matched to a gene: 7. Germline values: CDR1 SNHLY, CDR2 FYNNEI. CDR3 coding DNA: TGTGCCAGCAGTGACCTCAGGACAGGGGAGGAGACCCAGTACTTC. Protein sequence: CASSDLRTGEETQYF.

The rearrangement links TRBV9 to TRBJ2-2; D is unresolved. V lost 6 bases and J lost 5, with 17 bases in between. Germline V gene lookup returns CDR1 SGDLS and CDR2 YYNGEE. This CDR3 has 15 residues. The CDR3 DNA reads as TGTGCCAGCAATAACGTCCACAGTGGGACCGGGGAGCTGTTTTTT. It codes for CASNNVHSGTGELFF.

This chain joins TRBV9 and TRBJ2-7; 8 bases align to TRBD1. V shed 4 bases, J shed 6 bases, and the junction held 6 bases outside the gene matches. Germline lookup yields CDR1 SGDLS and CDR2 YYNGEE. The CDR3 length is 13 residues. Here the CDR3 DNA reads TGTGCCAGCAGCCCCCGGACAGGGCTCGAGCAGTACTTC. It encodes CASSPRTGLEQYF.

This chain uses TRBV28 with TRBJ1-2; 8 nucleotides match TRBD1. The CDR3 runs 14 residues. The germline CDR1 and CDR2 sequences are MDHEN and SYDVKM. Losses at the gene ends were 3 bases for V and 8 bases for J; bases not matched to a gene: 8. CDR3 DNA sequence: TGTGCCAGCAGTTTGCCATTGACAGGGGAGGGCTACACCTTC. This gives the protein CASSLPLTGEGYTF.